Listed here are 27 T cell receptor beta chains from one sample, sequenced in a study of T cell clonotyping in hematopoietic cell transplantation. Libraries were prepared by immunoSEQ multiplex PCR; TCRdb keeps only in-frame clonotypes and omits some of them. Here the sample spans fewer than 8,000 clones, less than 98% being singletons. The time point is: recipient sample about 28 days before transplant, after cytoreduction. The sample here was peripheral blood mononuclear cells, taken before stem cell transplant. Every receptor here comes from a man between 65 and 79 years old with acute myeloid leukemia. Some clones in this sample may be carry-over from other donors' samples.

This clone has only a few counts. The V call is TRBV30, the J call TRBJ1-1; D is undetermined. The CDR3 has 14 amino acids. V was clipped by 6 bases and J by 0 bases, with 14 bases between them. In germline, CDR1 is GTSNPN, CDR2 SVGIG (reference sequence). The CDR3 reads CACPSTTVNTEAFF. CDR3 DNA: TGTGCCTGCCCTTCCACGACGGTGAACACTGAAGCTTTCTTT.

The chain joins TRBV11-3 to TRBJ1-2; 7 positions agree with TRBD1. The length of the CDR3 is 18 residues. In germline, CDR1 is SGHNT, CDR2 YENEEA. V gave up 5 bases and J gave up 5 bases; unmatched junction bases: 20. CDR3 loop: CASSHSRDSARGIYGYTF. CDR3 coding DNA: TGTGCCAGCAGCCATAGTAGGGACAGCGCAAGGGGGATATATGGCTACACCTTC.

This clone was detected once. The rearrangement links TRBV10-3 to TRBJ2-7; D not resolved. The CDR3 sequence is 15 residues long. Trimming removed 3 bases from V and 2 bases from J, with 14 bases in between. Germline CDR1 reads ENHRY; CDR2 reads SYGVKD. Here the CDR3 reads CAISDNPRSPYEQYF. CDR3 bases: TGTGCCATCAGTGATAATCCCCGGTCCCCCTACGAGCAGTACTTC.

The V gene is TRBV25-1, the J gene TRBJ2-3; perhaps TRBD1 as D (5 bases). Germline V gives CDR1 MGHDK, CDR2 SYGVNS. Trimming stripped 8 bases from V and 2 bases from J, with 11 bases between. The CDR3 totals 13 residues. The CDR3 DNA follows: TGTGCCAGCGAAGCCAGGGTCACAGATACGCAGTATTTT. This codes for CASEARVTDTQYF.

The J gene is TRBJ2-3, the V gene TRBV30; D is possibly TRBD1 (6 bases). CDR1 and CDR2 (germline): GTSNPN, SVGIG (reference sequence). The CDR3 contains 12 residues. Trimming took off 7 bases at V and 6 bases at J, with 14 bases between the two ends. The CDR3 loop is CAYSGGRDTQYF. CDR3 sequence (DNA): TGTGCCTATTCTGGGGGCCGGGATACGCAGTATTTT.

This chain connects TRBV29-1 to TRBJ1-5; unclear D gene. The V and J ends lost 5 bases and 4 bases respectively, with 9 bases between them. The CDR3 sequence is 12 residues long. Germline V lookup: CDR1 SQVTM, CDR2 ANQGSEA. In DNA form, the CDR3 reads TGCAGCGTTAGTGGGGTGAATCAGCCCCAGCATTTT. As protein: CSVSGVNQPQHF. The full variable domain, with the rest looked up from reference TRBV29-1 and TRBJ1-5, is SAVISQKPSRDICQRGTSLTIQCQVDSQVTMMFWYRQQPGQSLTLIATANQGSEATYESGFVIDKFPISRPNLTFSTLTVSNMSPEDSSIYLCSVSGVNQPQHFGDGTRLSIL.

V and J are TRBV30 and TRBJ1-2, with 7 bases that match TRBD1. The CDR3 sequence is 14 residues long. The germline V gene encodes CDR1 GTSNPN and CDR2 SVGIG (reference sequence). V trimming: 5 bases; J trimming: 3 bases; junction bases outside the gene matches: 9. CDR3 nucleotide sequence: TGTGCCTGGCAACCGGGACAGCCTTACTATGGCTACACCTTC. Its protein is CAWQPGQPYYGYTF. Full variable domain (outside the CDR3, taken from reference TRBV30 and TRBJ1-2): SQTIHQWPATLVQPVGSPLSLECTVEGTSNPNLYWYRQAAGRGLQLLFYSVGIGQISSEVPQNLSASRPQDRQFILSSKKLLLSDSGFYLCAWQPGQPYYGYTFGSGTRLTVV.

This rearrangement joins TRBV6-5 to TRBJ1-5, with D tentatively TRBD1 (5 bases). The CDR3 is 15 residues long. Trimming removed 6 bases at V and 1 base at J, with 13 bases between. Germline-derived CDR1 and CDR2 are MNHEY and SVGAGI. The CDR3 region has the DNA TGTGCCAGCAGGATATGGGACGGAAGCAATCAGCCCCAGCATTTT. Translation gives CASRIWDGSNQPQHF.

This clone appeared once. V usage is TRBV11-1 and J usage is TRBJ1-1, with 10 positions matching TRBD1. The CDR3 is 15 residues long. Trimming removed 1 base from V and 5 bases from J; junction bases left unmatched: 4. Germline V gene sequence: CDR1 SGHAT, CDR2 FQDESV (reference sequence). The CDR3 DNA reads as TGTGCCAGCAGCTTAGGGACAGGGGGGAGAACTGAAGCTTTCTTT. It codes for CASSLGTGGRTEAFF.

The V gene is TRBV5-1, the J gene TRBJ2-3; D is undetermined. Germline V gene data show CDR1 as SGHRS and CDR2 as YFSETQ. With 2 bases removed from V and 1 base from J, the gap between germline ends came to 14 bases. This CDR3 region has 16 residues. The CDR3 protein is CASSFPVSQGTDTQYF. The CDR3, as DNA: TGCGCCAGCAGCTTTCCTGTAAGCCAAGGCACAGATACGCAGTATTTT.

The chain links TRBV29-1 to TRBJ1-1; 7 bases are a match to TRBD1. Germline CDR1 and CDR2: SQVTM and ANQGSEA. V trimming: 6 bases; J trimming: 3 bases; junction bases outside the gene matches: 4. The CDR3 is 12 residues long. The CDR3 DNA reads TGCAGCGTCAGGGGGACCGACACTGAAGCTTTCTTT. As protein: CSVRGTDTEAFF.

The chain has TRBV30 and TRBJ1-4, with a weak D call TRBD1 (5 bases). CDR1 is GTSNPN, CDR2 SVGIG, per germline (reference sequence). There are 14 residues in the CDR3. Trimming pared 0 bases from V and 8 bases from J, leaving 13 bases between. The chain's CDR3 is CAWSVGGDLEKLFF. In nucleotides, the CDR3 is TGTGCCTGGAGTGTCGGAGGGGACTTAGAAAAACTGTTTTTT. The full variable domain, completed using reference TRBV30 and TRBJ1-4, is SQTIHQWPATLVQPVGSPLSLECTVEGTSNPNLYWYRQAAGRGLQLLFYSVGIGQISSEVPQNLSASRPQDRQFILSSKKLLLSDSGFYLCAWSVGGDLEKLFFGSGTQLSVL.

The chain recombines TRBV2 with TRBJ2-2; D unresolved. V lost 4 bases, J lost 2 bases, and 11 bases lay in between. Germline V gene lookup returns CDR1 SNHLY and CDR2 FYNNEI. The CDR3 consists of 15 residues. The CDR3 nucleotides are TGTGCCAGCAGTGGTAAAGCCCTTAACACCGGGGAGCTGTTTTTT. Translated, it gives CASSGKALNTGELFF.

The gene calls are TRBV19 and TRBJ1-3; D ambiguous. CDR1 is LNHDA, CDR2 SQIVND, per germline (reference sequence). The V end was cut by 3 bases, the J end by 3 bases, with 0 bases between. This CDR3 spans 11 amino acids. The CDR3 loop is CASSIGNTIYF. In DNA, the CDR3 is TGTGCCAGTAGTATTGGAAACACCATATATTTT.

This clone was seen just once. Within the sample, other DNA sequences also encode this same CDR3. The chain uses TRBV4-3 and TRBJ1-5; a weak D match, TRBD1 (6 bases). The CDR3 consists of 13 residues. Per the germline V gene, CDR1 is LGHNA and CDR2 is YSLEER. V was trimmed by 8 bases and J by 2 bases, leaving 10 bases between them. The CDR3 is CASSPGGNQPQHF. CDR3 sequence (DNA): TGCGCCAGCTCCCCAGGGGGCAATCAGCCCCAGCATTTT.

The rearrangement links TRBV28 to TRBJ1-5; 9 positions agree with TRBD1. CDR1 and CDR2 from the germline V gene are MDHEN and SYDVKM. This CDR3 has 15 residues. Trimming at V came to 5 bases and at J to 2 bases, leaving 4 bases not matched to a gene. The DNA for the CDR3 is TGTGCCAGCAGTACAGGGGGCGATGGCAATCAGCCCCAGCATTTT. Encoded protein: CASSTGGDGNQPQHF.

The chain has TRBV14 and TRBJ2-5, with D unclear. Per germline, CDR1 SGHDN and CDR2 FVKESK. V was clipped by 2 bases and J by 2 bases, with 12 bases between them. The CDR3 consists of 15 residues. CDR3 in DNA: TGTGCCAGCAGCCAACTACGGTTTGTGCAAGAGACCCAGTACTTC. The encoded protein is CASSQLRFVQETQYF. Full variable domain (rest looked up from reference TRBV14 and TRBJ2-5): EAGVTQFPSHSVIEKGQTVTLRCDPISGHDNLYWYRRVMGKEIKFLLHFVKESKQDESGMPNNRFLAERTGGTYSTLKVQPAELEDSGVYFCASSQLRFVQETQYFGPGTRLLVL.

The chain's CDR3 is CASSLAGGGQPQHF. CDR3 bases: TGTGCCAGCAGCTTAGCTGGGGGCGGCCAGCCCCAGCATTTT. The rearrangement links TRBV7-8 to TRBJ1-5; TRBD1 is a possible D gene (6 bases). Germline V CDR1 and CDR2: SGHVS, FQNEAQ. The length of the CDR3 is 14 residues. V was shortened by 0 bases and J by 7 bases, with 10 bases between the two germline ends.

V gene TRBV4-1 combines with J gene TRBJ1-5; maybe TRBD1 (6 bases). The CDR3 has 17 residues. V was cut by 0 bases and J by 0 bases, with 12 bases left in between. The V gene's germline CDR1 is MGHRA and CDR2 YSYEKL. In nucleotides, the CDR3 is TGCGCCAGCAGCCAAGAGTACAGGGCCTATAGCAATCAGCCCCAGCATTTT. It specifies CASSQEYRAYSNQPQHF.

To note about this clone: A read error may produce the germline difference seen at one junction end. The CDR3 coding sequence is TGTGCTAGCAGCCGACAGGGCGGCGGACAAGAGACCCAGTACTTC. Protein sequence: CASSRQGGGQETQYF. This rearrangement joins TRBV7-7 to TRBJ2-5, with TRBD1 identical over 7 bases. Per germline, CDR1 SSHAT and CDR2 FNYEAQ (reference sequence). The CDR3 is 15 amino acids.

The chain carries TRBV7-9 and TRBJ1-2; no firm D call. Germline CDR1 reads SEHNR; CDR2 reads FQNEAQ (reference sequence). This CDR3 has 12 residues. Deletions cut 3 bases from V and 7 bases from J, with 9 bases between. CDR3 in amino acids: CASSLERSGYTF. The CDR3, as DNA: TGTGCCAGCAGCTTGGAGCGATCTGGCTACACCTTC.

The chain recombines TRBV10-3 with TRBJ2-3; 10 nucleotides match TRBD1. The CDR3 is 15 residues long. The V gene's germline CDR1 is ENHRY and CDR2 SYGVKD. The junction had 5 bases not matched to a gene; V was cut back by 5 bases and J by 3 bases. The CDR3 nucleotides read TGTGCCATCAGTAGGGACAGGGGAGTGACAGATACGCAGTATTTT. Translation: CAISRDRGVTDTQYF.

V is TRBV29-1 and J is TRBJ1-1; D is unresolved. The length of the CDR3 is 12 residues. Trimming stripped 6 bases from V and 3 bases from J, with 11 bases between. Per the germline V gene, CDR1 is SQVTM and CDR2 is ANQGSEA. In nucleotides, the CDR3 is TGCAGCGTCGGGAGGTTGGACACTGAAGCTTTCTTT. Its translation: CSVGRLDTEAFF.

The J gene is TRBJ1-2, the V gene TRBV28; D is unresolved. The germline gives CDR1 MDHEN, CDR2 SYDVKM. V lost 5 bases and J 3 bases, leaving 19 bases between the germline ends. This CDR3 contains 16 residues. This chain's CDR3 is CASSHLTENVYYGYTF. The CDR3 DNA is TGTGCCAGCAGTCATCTTACAGAGAACGTCTACTATGGCTACACCTTC.

The chain joins TRBV6-6 to TRBJ2-7; a weak D match, TRBD2 (5 bases). The CDR3 is 15 residues long. From germline, CDR1 is MNHNY and CDR2 SVGAGI (reference sequence). The V end was cut by 5 bases, the J end by 4 bases, with 18 bases between. The CDR3 here is CASSAGLPTGYEQYF. The CDR3 DNA follows: TGTGCCAGCAGTGCTGGACTCCCCACGGGGTACGAGCAGTACTTC.

The chain joins TRBV5-6 to TRBJ2-7, with 8 bases matching TRBD1. Germline trimming cut 0 bases from V and 6 bases from J; bases unmatched to any gene: 8. The CDR3 is 15 amino acids. Per germline, CDR1 SGHDT and CDR2 YYEEEE. As DNA, the CDR3 is TGTGCCAGCAGCTTGGCCGCAGGGGGCTGGGTCGAGCAGTACTTC. Protein: CASSLAAGGWVEQYF.

V usage is TRBV9 and J usage is TRBJ1-1; D gene ambiguous. Per germline, CDR1 SGDLS and CDR2 YYNGEE. The CDR3 spans 13 residues. Trimming shortened V by 0 bases and J by 1 base, and 4 bases separated the two germline ends. CDR3 DNA: TGTGCCAGCAGCGTAGATAGGAACACTGAAGCTTTCTTT. Its protein product is CASSVDRNTEAFF.